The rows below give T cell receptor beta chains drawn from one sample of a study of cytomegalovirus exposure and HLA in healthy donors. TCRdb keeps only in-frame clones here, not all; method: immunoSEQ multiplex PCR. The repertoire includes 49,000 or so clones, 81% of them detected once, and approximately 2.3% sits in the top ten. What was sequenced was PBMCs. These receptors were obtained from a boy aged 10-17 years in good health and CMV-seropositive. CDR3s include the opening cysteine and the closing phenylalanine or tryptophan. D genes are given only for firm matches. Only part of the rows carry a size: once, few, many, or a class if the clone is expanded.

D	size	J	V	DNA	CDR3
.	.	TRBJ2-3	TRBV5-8	TGTGCCAGCAGCGTGGGGTCCCGGGGCACAGATACGCAGTATTTT	CASSVGSRGTDTQYF
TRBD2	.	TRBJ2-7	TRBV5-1	TGCGCCAGCAGCTTGGGCCTAGCGGGGGGTTCCTACGAGCAGTACTTC	CASSLGLAGGSYEQYF
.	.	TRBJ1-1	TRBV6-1	TGTGCCAGCAGCAAACAGGGAACTGAAGCTTTCTTT	CASSKQGTEAFF
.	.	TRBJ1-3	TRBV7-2	TGTGCCAGCAGCCGGGATTCGACTGGAAACACCATATATTTT	CASSRDSTGNTIYF
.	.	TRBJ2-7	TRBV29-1	TGCAGCGTTCTGAACGCTGCCGAGACCTACGAGCAGTACTTC	CSVLNAAETYEQYF
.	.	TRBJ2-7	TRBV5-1	TGCGCCAGCAAGCAGGACACGGCAGACTACGAGCAGTACTTC	CASKQDTADYEQYF
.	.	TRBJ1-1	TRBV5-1	TGCGCCAGCAGCGCGGGACCCGGGGGGAATGAAGCTTTCTTT	CASSAGPGGNEAFF
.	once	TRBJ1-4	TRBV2	TGTGCCAGCAGTACTCTACTATCTTCTAATGAAAAACTGTTTTTT	CASSTLLSSNEKLFF
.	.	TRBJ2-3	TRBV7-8	TGTGCCAGCAGCCATAGACCGCCTTACTCGGGAGATACGCAGTATTTT	CASSHRPPYSGDTQYF
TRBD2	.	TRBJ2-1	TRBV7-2	TGTGCCAGCAGCTTATGGGGGGGAAATGAGCAGTTCTTC	CASSLWGGNEQFF
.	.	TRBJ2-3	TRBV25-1	TGTGCCAGCAGCTGGGAAGACTACACAGATACGCAGTATTTT	CASSWEDYTDTQYF
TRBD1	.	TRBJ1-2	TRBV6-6	TGTGCCAGCAGTTCCCCGGGACAGGCTAATAACTATGGCTACACCTTC	CASSSPGQANNYGYTF
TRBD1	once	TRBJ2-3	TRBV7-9	TGTGCCAGCAGCTCTAATCCGGGACAGGGCCCGCCAGATACGCAGTATTTT	CASSSNPGQGPPDTQYF